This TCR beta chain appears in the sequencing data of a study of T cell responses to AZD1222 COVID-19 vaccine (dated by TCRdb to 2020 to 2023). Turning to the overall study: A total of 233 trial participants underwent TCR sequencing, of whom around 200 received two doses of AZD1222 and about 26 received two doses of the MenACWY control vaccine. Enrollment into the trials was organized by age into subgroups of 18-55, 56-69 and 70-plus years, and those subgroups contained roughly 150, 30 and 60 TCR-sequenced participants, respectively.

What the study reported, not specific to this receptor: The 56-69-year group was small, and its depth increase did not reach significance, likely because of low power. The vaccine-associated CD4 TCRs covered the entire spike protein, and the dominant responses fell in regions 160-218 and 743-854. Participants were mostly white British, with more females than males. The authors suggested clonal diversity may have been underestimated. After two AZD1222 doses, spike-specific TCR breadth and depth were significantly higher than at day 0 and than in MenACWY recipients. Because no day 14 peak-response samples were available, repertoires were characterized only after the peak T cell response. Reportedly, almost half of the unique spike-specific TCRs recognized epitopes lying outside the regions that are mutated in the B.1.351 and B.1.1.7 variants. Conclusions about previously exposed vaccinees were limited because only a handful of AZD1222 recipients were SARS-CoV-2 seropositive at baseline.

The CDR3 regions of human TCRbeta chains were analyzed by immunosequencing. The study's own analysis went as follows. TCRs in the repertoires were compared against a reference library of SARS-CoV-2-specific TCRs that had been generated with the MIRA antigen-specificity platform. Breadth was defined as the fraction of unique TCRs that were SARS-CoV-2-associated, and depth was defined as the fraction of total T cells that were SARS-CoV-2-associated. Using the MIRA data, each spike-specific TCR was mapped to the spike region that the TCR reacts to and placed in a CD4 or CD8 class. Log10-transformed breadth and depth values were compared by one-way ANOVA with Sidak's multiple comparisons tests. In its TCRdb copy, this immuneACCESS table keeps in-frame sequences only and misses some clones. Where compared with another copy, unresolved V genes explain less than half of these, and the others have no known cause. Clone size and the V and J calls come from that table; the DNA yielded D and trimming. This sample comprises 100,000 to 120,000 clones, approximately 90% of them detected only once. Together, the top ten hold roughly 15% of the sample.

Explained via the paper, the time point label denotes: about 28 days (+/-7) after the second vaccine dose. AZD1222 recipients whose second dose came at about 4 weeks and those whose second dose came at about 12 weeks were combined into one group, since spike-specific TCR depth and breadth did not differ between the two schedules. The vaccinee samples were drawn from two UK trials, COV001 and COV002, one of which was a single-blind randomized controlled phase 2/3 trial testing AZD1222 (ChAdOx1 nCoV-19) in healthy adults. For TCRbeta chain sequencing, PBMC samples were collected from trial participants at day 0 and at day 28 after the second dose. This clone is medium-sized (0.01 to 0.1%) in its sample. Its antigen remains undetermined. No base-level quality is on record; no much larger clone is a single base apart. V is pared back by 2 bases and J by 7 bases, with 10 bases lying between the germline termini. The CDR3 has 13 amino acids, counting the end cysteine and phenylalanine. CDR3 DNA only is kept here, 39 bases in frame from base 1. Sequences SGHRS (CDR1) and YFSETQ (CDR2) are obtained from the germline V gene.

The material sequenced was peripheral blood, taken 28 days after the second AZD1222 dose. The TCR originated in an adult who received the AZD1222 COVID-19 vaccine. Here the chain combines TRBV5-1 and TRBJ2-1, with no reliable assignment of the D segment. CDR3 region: CASSLNTNNEQFF. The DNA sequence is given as TGCGCCAGCAGCTTAAATACCAATAATGAGCAGTTCTTC. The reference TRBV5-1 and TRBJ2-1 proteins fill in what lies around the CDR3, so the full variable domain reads KAGVTQTPRYLIKTRGQQVTLSCSPISGHRSVSWYQQTPGQGLQFLFEYFSETQRNKGNFPGRFSGRQFSNSRSEMNVSTLELGDSALYLCASSLNTNNEQFFGPGTRLTVL.